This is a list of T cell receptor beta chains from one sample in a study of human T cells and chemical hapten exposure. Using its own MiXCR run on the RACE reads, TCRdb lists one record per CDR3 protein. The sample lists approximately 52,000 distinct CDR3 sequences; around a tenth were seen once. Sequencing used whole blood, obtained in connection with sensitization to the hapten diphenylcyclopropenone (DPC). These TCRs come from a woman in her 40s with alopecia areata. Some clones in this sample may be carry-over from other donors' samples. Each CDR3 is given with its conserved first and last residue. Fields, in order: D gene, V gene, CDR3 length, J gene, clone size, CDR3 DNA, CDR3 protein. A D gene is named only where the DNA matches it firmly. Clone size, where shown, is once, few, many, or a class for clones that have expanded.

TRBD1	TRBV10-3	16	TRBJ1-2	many	TGTGCCATCAGCGCCGGGACAGGGGGTGGATTCTATGGCTACACCTTC	CAISAGTGGGFYGYTF
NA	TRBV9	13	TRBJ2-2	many	TGTGCCAGCAGCGTAGTAGGGCCCGGGGAGCTGTTTTTT	CASSVVGPGELFF
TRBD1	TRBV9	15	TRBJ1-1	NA	TGTGCCAGCACCCAGACAGGGAAGATGAACACTGAAGCTTTCTTT	CASTQTGKMNTEAFF
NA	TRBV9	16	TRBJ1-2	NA	TGTGCCAGCAGCGTAGTGAGGGACCGAAATACCTATGGCTACACCTTC	CASSVVRDRNTYGYTF
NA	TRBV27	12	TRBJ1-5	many	TGTGCCAGCAGTTTCCACGGCCAGCCCCAGCATTTT	CASSFHGQPQHF
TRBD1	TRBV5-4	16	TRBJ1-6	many	TGTGCCAGCAGCTTAAGGGGGCAGCGTAGTAATTCACCCCTCCACTTT	CASSLRGQRSNSPLHF
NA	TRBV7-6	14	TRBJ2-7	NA	TGTGCCAGCAGCTATGCCACAGGGATCTACGAGCAGTACTTC	CASSYATGIYEQYF
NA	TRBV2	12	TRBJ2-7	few	TGTGCCAGCTCGGTTGGGCCCTACGAGCAGTACTTC	CASSVGPYEQYF
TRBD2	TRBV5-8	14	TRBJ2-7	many	TGTGCCAGCAGCTTCTCAGGGAGGGTCTACGAGCAGTACTTC	CASSFSGRVYEQYF
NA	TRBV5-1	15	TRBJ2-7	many	TGCGCCAGCAGCTTAGGCGGGACGGTTACCTACGAGCAGTACTTC	CASSLGGTVTYEQYF
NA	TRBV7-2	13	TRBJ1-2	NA	TGTGCCAGCAGTCAGGGCACCCACTATGGCTACACCTTC	CASSQGTHYGYTF
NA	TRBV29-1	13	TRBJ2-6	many	TGCAGCGTTCGCACCCCGGGGGCCAACGTCCTGACTTTC	CSVRTPGANVLTF
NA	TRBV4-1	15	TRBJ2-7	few	TGCGCCAGCAGCCAAGTCCCAGGGTCCCCGTACGAGCAGTACTTC	CASSQVPGSPYEQYF
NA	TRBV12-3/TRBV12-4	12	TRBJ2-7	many	TGTGCCAGCAGTTTATCTGGGGGCGAGCAGTACTTC	CASSLSGGEQYF
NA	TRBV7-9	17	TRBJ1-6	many	TGTGCCAGCAGCCTCGGGACCTCGAAGGACTATAATTCACCCCTCCACTTT	CASSLGTSKDYNSPLHF
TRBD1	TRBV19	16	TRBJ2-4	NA	TGTGCCAGTAGTTTCGACAGGGCCCTAGCCAAAAACATTCAGTACTTC	CASSFDRALAKNIQYF
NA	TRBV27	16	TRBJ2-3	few	TGTGCCAGCAGTTCCCACAGGGTAACTAGCACAGATACGCAGTATTTT	CASSSHRVTSTDTQYF
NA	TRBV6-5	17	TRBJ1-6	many	TGTGCCAGCAGCCGGACAGCCCGCTCGGCCTATAATTCACCCCTCCACTTT	CASSRTARSAYNSPLHF
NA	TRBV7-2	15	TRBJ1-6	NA	TGTGCCAGCAGCCTCACATCAATGGCCAATTCACCCCTCCACTTT	CASSLTSMANSPLHF
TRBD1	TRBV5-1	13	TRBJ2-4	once	TGCGCCAGCAGCTTGGATAACAGGGGGCTCCGGTACTTC	CASSLDNRGLRYF
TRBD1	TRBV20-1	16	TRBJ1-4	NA	TGCAGTGCTCTCTCTACTGGGACAGATCAGCCCGGAAAACTGTTTTTT	CSALSTGTDQPGKLFF
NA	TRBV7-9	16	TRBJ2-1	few	TGTGCCAGCAGCCGTCCGGGACCGAGCTCCTACAATGAGCAGTTCTTC	CASSRPGPSSYNEQFF
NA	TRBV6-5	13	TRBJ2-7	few	TGTGCCAGCAGTTACAGCAGGGGAGACGAGCAGTACTTC	CASSYSRGDEQYF
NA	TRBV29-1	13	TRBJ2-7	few	TGCAGCGTTGAAGGGGACAATTACTACGAGCAGTACTTC	CSVEGDNYYEQYF
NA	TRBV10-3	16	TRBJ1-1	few	TGTGCCATCAGTGAGATCGGAGGCAACTCGGGGACTGAAGCTTTCTTT	CAISEIGGNSGTEAFF
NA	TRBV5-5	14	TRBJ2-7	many	TGTGCCAGCAGCTTGAGTCCCGGAGCGTCCGAGCAGTACTTC	CASSLSPGASEQYF
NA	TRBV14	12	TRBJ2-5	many	TGTGCCAGCAGCCAAGGGTCCGGGGCCCCGGCCTTC	CASSQGSGAPAF
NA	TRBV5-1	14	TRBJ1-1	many	TGCGCCAGCAGCTTGCCTGGCAGGGGTCTTCTGGCTTTCTTT	CASSLPGRGLLAFF
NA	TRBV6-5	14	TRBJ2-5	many	TGCGCCAGCTCACCGGCAGGGGCTTCTCCTACCCAGTACTTC	CASSPAGASPTQYF
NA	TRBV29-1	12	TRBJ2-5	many	TGCAGCGTTGCAACAGGACAAGAGACCCAGTACTTC	CSVATGQETQYF
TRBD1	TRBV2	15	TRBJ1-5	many	TGTGCCAGCAGTTCCGACAGGGCGGTTAACCAGCCCCAGCATTTT	CASSSDRAVNQPQHF
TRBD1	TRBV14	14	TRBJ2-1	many	TGTGCCAGCAGCCAATGGACAGGGCAGAATGAGCAGTTCTTC	CASSQWTGQNEQFF
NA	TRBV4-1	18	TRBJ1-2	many	TGCGCCAGCAGCCAAGGAGGGAACAGGGTGGGACTTGACTATGGCTACACCTTC	CASSQGGNRVGLDYGYTF
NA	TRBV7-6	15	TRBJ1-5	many	TGTGCCAGCAGCTCCCTATCCGGGGAGGGACAGCCCCAGCATTTT	CASSSLSGEGQPQHF
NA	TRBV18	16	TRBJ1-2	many	TGTGCCAGCTCACCGGTCAGTAGCAGCCCGGGGGATGGCTACACCTTC	CASSPVSSSPGDGYTF
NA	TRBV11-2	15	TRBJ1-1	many	TGTGCCAGCAGCTCATACGGACGGCTGAACACTGAAGCTTTCTTT	CASSSYGRLNTEAFF
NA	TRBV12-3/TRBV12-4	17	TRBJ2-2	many	TGTGCCAGCAGTTTAGCCCGGGGGCCCCGAAACACCGGGGAGCTGTTTTTT	CASSLARGPRNTGELFF
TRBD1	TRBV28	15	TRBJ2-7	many	TGTGCCAGCAGTCCGTCCGGGACAGGGGTCGACGAGCAGTACTTC	CASSPSGTGVDEQYF
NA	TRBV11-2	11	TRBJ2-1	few	TGTGCCAGCACCTACCTCGATGAGCAGTTCTTC	CASTYLDEQFF
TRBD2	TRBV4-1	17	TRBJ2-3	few	TGCGCCAGCAGCCAAATAGGGACTAGCGGGGGTATAGATACGCAGTATTTT	CASSQIGTSGGIDTQYF
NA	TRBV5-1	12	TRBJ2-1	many	TGCGCCAGCACCAGGACTGACAATGAGCAGTTCTTC	CASTRTDNEQFF
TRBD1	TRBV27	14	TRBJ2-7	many	TGTGCCAGCAGTCCCGGGACAGGGGGCTACGAGCAGTACTTC	CASSPGTGGYEQYF
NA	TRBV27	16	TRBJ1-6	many	TGTGCCAGCAGGGGGGAGGGACGCTCCTATAATTCACCCCTCCACTTT	CASRGEGRSYNSPLHF
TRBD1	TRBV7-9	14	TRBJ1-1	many	TGTGCCAGCAGCCCGGGACAGGGGGTAAGGGAAGCTTTCTTT	CASSPGQGVREAFF
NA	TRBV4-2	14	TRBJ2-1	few	TGTGCCAGCAGCCAAGGAAGGGGGTTCAATGAGCAGTTCTTC	CASSQGRGFNEQFF
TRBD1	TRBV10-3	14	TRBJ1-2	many	TGTGCCATCAGGCCGGGCAGGGGGGATTATGGCTACACCTTC	CAIRPGRGDYGYTF
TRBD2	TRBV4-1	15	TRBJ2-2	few	TGCGCCAGCAGCCTCACTACGGGGGGTACCGGGGAGCTGTTTTTT	CASSLTTGGTGELFF
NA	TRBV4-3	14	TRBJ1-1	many	TGCGCCAGCAGCCAAGATCCCCGCGGGCGGAAAGCTTTCTTT	CASSQDPRGRKAFF
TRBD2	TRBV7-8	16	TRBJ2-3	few	TGTGCCAGCAGCTTAGTGACTAGCGGGTACACAGATACGCAGTATTTT	CASSLVTSGYTDTQYF
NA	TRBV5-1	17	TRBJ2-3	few	TGCGCCAGCAGCTTGATCTCGGCCGATGTGGGCACAGATACGCAGTATTTT	CASSLISADVGTDTQYF
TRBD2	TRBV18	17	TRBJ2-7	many	TGTGCCAGCTCACCACCCCTTCACGGGGGGGATTCCTACGAGCAGTACTTC	CASSPPLHGGDSYEQYF
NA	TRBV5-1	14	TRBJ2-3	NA	TGCGCCAGCAGCCAAGGGGTCAGCACAGATACGCAGTATTTT	CASSQGVSTDTQYF
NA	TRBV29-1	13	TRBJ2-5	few	TGCAGCGTTGAAGTTAGGCAGAAAGAGACCCAGTACTTC	CSVEVRQKETQYF
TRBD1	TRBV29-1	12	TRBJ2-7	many	TGCAGCGTTGAGCTAGGGGGCCACGAGCAGTACTTC	CSVELGGHEQYF